The 15 T cell receptor beta chains reported below all come from one sample, sequenced in a study of blood T cell repertoires in COVID-19. The method was immunoSEQ multiplex PCR; TCRdb's version includes in-frame clones alone and lacks a portion of them. The repertoire holds about 36,000 clones, with about 81% as singletons. The sequencing sample was made of peripheral blood. The receptors come from a human donor in a cohort sampled during active or convalescent COVID-19. The donor label of this sample is uncertain.

The chain employs TRBV10-3 and TRBJ2-1; the match to TRBD2 covers 7 bases. CDR1 is ENHRY, CDR2 SYGVKD, per germline. The CDR3 has 11 residues. Losses at the gene ends were 5 bases for V and 10 bases for J; bases not matched to a gene: 2. This chain's CDR3 is CAISLGGEQFF. The CDR3 nucleotides read TGTGCCATCAGTCTGGGGGGGGAGCAGTTCTTC.

The chain couples TRBV3-1 (or the pseudogene TRBV3-2) to TRBJ2-1, with 10 bases that match TRBD2. The germline CDR1 and CDR2 sequences are LGHDT and YNNKEL (reference sequence). The CDR3 consists of 16 residues. With 0 bases clipped from V and 4 bases from J, the junction kept 3 bases outside the gene matches. The CDR3 DNA reads as TGTGCCAGCAGCCAAGAAGCGGGAGGGGGTTACAATGAGCAGTTCTTC. Its translation: CASSQEAGGGYNEQFF.

This rearrangement joins TRBV5-5 to TRBJ2-2, with TRBD1 identical over 8 bases. Germline V gives CDR1 SGHKS, CDR2 YYEKEE (reference sequence). V was pared by 6 bases and J by 10 bases, with 14 bases of the junction left unmatched. The CDR3 covers 15 residues. CDR3 bases: TGTGCCAGCATTCTTCATCCGGACAGGGCGGCGGAGCTGTTTTTT. Protein: CASILHPDRAAELFF. Full variable domain (remainder filled in from reference TRBV5-5 and TRBJ2-2): DAGVTQSPTHLIKTRGQQVTLRCSPISGHKSVSWYQQVLGQGPQFIFQYYEKEERGRGNFPDRFSARQFPNYSSELNVNALLLGDSALYLCASILHPDRAAELFFGEGSRLTVL.

This clone was counted a single time. This sequence joins TRBV18 and TRBJ2-2; 8 nucleotides line up with TRBD1. This CDR3 spans 16 amino acids. V trimming: 5 bases; J trimming: 3 bases; junction bases outside the gene matches: 8. Germline CDR1 and CDR2: KGHSH and LQKENI. The CDR3 DNA sequence: TGTGCCAGCTCATCGGACAGGGTCGGGCACACCGGGGAGCTGTTTTTT. As protein: CASSSDRVGHTGELFF.

The chain carries TRBV4-2 and TRBJ1-6, with D perhaps TRBD1 (5 bases). The CDR3 is 16 amino acids. V gave up 0 bases and J gave up 8 bases, with 14 bases separating them. Per the germline V gene, CDR1 is LGHNA and CDR2 is YNFKEQ. The CDR3, as DNA: TGTGCCAGCAGCCAAGATCTACGGCAGGGATATTCACCCCTCCACTTT. Its protein product is CASSQDLRQGYSPLHF.

The chain is built from TRBV25-1 and TRBJ2-2; TRBD1 matches at 9 bases. V gave up 2 bases and J gave up 4 bases; unmatched junction bases: 2. The length of the CDR3 is 15 residues. Per germline, CDR1 MGHDK and CDR2 SYGVNS. The CDR3 region has the DNA TGTGCCAGCAGTGAAGGGACAGGGCGCACCGGGGAGCTGTTTTTT. This gives the protein CASSEGTGRTGELFF.

The V and J genes are TRBV5-1 and TRBJ2-1; maybe TRBD2 (6 bases). Germline assignment: CDR1 SGHRS and CDR2 YFSETQ. This CDR3 is 16 amino acids long. V lost 1 base to trimming and J lost 6 bases, with 17 bases between them. The CDR3 sequence: CASSLFIRERGNEQFF. CDR3 coding DNA: TGCGCCAGCAGCTTGTTTATCCGGGAGAGGGGCAATGAGCAGTTCTTC.

The chain couples TRBV7-2 to TRBJ2-2; weak D call: TRBD2 (5 bases). This CDR3 region has 14 residues. Germline lookup yields CDR1 SGHTA and CDR2 FQGNSA. The V and J ends lost 5 bases and 5 bases respectively, with 12 bases between them. This CDR3 is CASSPGLWTGELFF. The CDR3 DNA follows: TGTGCCAGCAGCCCAGGACTGTGGACCGGGGAGCTGTTTTTT.

The rearrangement links TRBV2 to TRBJ2-1; D may be TRBD2 (6 bases). Germline CDR1 is SNHLY and CDR2 is FYNNEI. The CDR3 totals 13 residues. V was shortened by 11 bases and J by 5 bases, with 16 bases between the two germline ends. CDR3 bases: TGTGCCTCGGGACTTAGACTTAACAATGAGCAGTTCTTC. It codes for CASGLRLNNEQFF.

The CDR3 is CASSVSGRGTYEQYF. CDR3 DNA sequence: TGTGCCAGCAGCGTTAGCGGGAGGGGCACCTACGAGCAGTACTTC. V usage is TRBV7-2 and J usage is TRBJ2-7, with TRBD2 matching over 11 bases. V was clipped by 5 bases and J by 2 bases; unmatched bases: 5. The CDR3 is made up of 15 amino acids. The germline CDR1 and CDR2 sequences are SGHTA and FQGNSA.

This chain connects TRBV5-1 to TRBJ2-2, with D perhaps matching TRBD2 (6 bases). There are 16 residues in the CDR3. V was trimmed by 0 bases and J by 5 bases, leaving 14 bases between them. Looked up from germline, CDR1 is SGHRS and CDR2 is YFSETQ. This CDR3 reads CASSLDPQTSTGELFF. As DNA, the CDR3 is TGCGCCAGCAGCTTGGACCCGCAGACTAGTACCGGGGAGCTGTTTTTT. Drawing the rest from reference TRBV5-1 and TRBJ2-2, the complete variable domain is KAGVTQTPRYLIKTRGQQVTLSCSPISGHRSVSWYQQTPGQGLQFLFEYFSETQRNKGNFPGRFSGRQFSNSRSEMNVSTLELGDSALYLCASSLDPQTSTGELFFGEGSRLTVL.

CDR3 nucleotide sequence: TGCAGTGCTAGTGGGGACAGCCGTGAGGCTTTCTTT. This codes for CSASGDSREAFF. This rearrangement joins TRBV20-1 to TRBJ1-1; 7 bases map to TRBD1. With V trimmed by 3 bases and J by 11 bases, 9 bases remained unmatched. Looked up from germline, CDR1 is DFQATT and CDR2 is SNEGSKA (reference sequence). The CDR3 spans 12 residues.

This sequence joins TRBV7-3 and TRBJ2-2; tentatively, D is TRBD1 (6 bases). Per the germline V gene, CDR1 is SGHTA and CDR2 is FQGTGA. This CDR3 is 16 amino acids long. Deletions cut 8 bases from V and 3 bases from J, with 19 bases between. The CDR3 sequence is CASSWERGWYTGELFF. The CDR3 DNA sequence: TGTGCCAGCTCCTGGGAAAGGGGGTGGTACACCGGGGAGCTGTTTTTT.

This clone was counted once. The chain uses TRBV2 and TRBJ2-5; 8 positions match TRBD1. Germline V gene lookup returns CDR1 SNHLY and CDR2 FYNNEI. The junction had 7 bases not matched to a gene; V was cut back by 11 bases and J by 5 bases. The CDR3 runs 12 residues. The CDR3 coding sequence is TGTGCCGGTCTACAGGGGGTGGAGACCCAGTACTTC. This gives the protein CAGLQGVETQYF.

This chain uses TRBV10-3 with TRBJ2-3, with TRBD2 matching 11 bases. V trimming: 4 bases; J trimming: 2 bases; junction bases outside the gene matches: 5. The CDR3 totals 16 residues. From germline, CDR1 is ENHRY and CDR2 SYGVKD. The CDR3 nucleotides are TGTGCCATCAGTGCTCGACTAGCGGGAACCACAGATACGCAGTATTTT. Residues: CAISARLAGTTDTQYF.